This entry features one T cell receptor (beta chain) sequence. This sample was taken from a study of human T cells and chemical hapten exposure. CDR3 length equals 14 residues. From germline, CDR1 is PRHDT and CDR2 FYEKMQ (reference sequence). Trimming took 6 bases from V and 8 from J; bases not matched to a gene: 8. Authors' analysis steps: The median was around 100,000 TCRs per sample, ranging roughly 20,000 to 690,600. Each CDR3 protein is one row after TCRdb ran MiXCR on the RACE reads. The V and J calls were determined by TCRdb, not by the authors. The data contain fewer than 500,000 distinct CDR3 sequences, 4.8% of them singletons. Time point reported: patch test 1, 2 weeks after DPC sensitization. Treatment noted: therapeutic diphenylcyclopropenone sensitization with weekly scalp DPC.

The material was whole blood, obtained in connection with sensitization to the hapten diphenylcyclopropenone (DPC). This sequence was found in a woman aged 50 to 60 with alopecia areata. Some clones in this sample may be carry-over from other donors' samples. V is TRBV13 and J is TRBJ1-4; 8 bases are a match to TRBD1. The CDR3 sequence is CASRGQGGREKLFF. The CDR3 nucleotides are TGTGCCAGCAGAGGACAGGGAGGGAGAGAAAAACTGTTTTTT.